A single sample gave rise to the 16 T cell receptor beta chains below, sequenced in a study of CD8+CD57+ T cells in acquired aplastic anemia. CDR3 and TCR beta VDJ profiling relied on genomic DNA as the template. TCRdb passed the reads through MiXCR, listing each CDR3 protein once. The table has approximately 150,000 distinct CDR3 sequences, 45% to 55% seen once. Patients picked for sequencing had shown CD8+CD57+ cell expansion detected by flow cytometry. Sequenced material: sorted CD4+, CD8+, or CD8+CD57+ T cells (not recorded which) from PBMCs. The receptor set was obtained from a human donor with aplastic anemia.

The chain uses TRBV24-1 and TRBJ1-2; D perhaps matches TRBD1 (5 bases). CDR3 size: 14 residues. V was clipped by 3 bases and J by 5 bases, with 12 bases between them. The germline V gene has CDR1 KGHDR and CDR2 SFDVKD. The DNA for the CDR3 is TGTGCCACCAGTGATACTCCAGGGATGTATGGCTACACCTTC. It encodes CATSDTPGMYGYTF.

This clonotype has more than one count but fewer than ten. J is TRBJ1-1 and V is TRBV10-3, with a possible D match to TRBD1 (5 bases). The germline gives CDR1 ENHRY, CDR2 SYGVKD. The CDR3 extends over 12 amino acids. V was clipped by 6 bases and J by 5 bases, with 10 bases between them. CDR3 sequence reads: CAIRQGRTEAFF. CDR3 DNA sequence: TGTGCCATCAGGCAGGGCCGTACTGAAGCTTTCTTT.

As for this clonotype: A read error may be the cause here, since a much bigger clone is one base away. V is TRBV25-1 and J is TRBJ2-5; possible D gene TRBD1, 6 bases. V was trimmed by 8 bases and J by 2 bases, leaving 12 bases between them. CDR1 and CDR2 (germline): MGHDK, SYGVNS. The CDR3 length is 13 residues. The CDR3 is CASGPGVQETQYF. The CDR3 DNA reads TGTGCCAGCGGCCCAGGGGTGCAAGAGACCCAGTACTTC.

This clonotype was counted many times. This rearrangement joins TRBV9 to TRBJ2-5; TRBD1 aligns across 7 bases. With V trimmed by 2 bases and J by 7 bases, 11 bases remained unmatched. The CDR3 totals 15 residues. Per the germline V gene, CDR1 is SGDLS and CDR2 is YYNGEE. CDR3 in amino acids: CASSVGTDLLATQYF. The CDR3, as DNA: TGTGCCAGCAGCGTCGGGACAGACTTATTGGCGACCCAGTACTTC. Together with reference TRBV9 and TRBJ2-5, the CDR3 gives the full variable domain: DSGVTQTPKHLITATGQRVTLRCSPRSGDLSVYWYQQSLDQGLQFLIQYYNGEERAKGNILERFSAQQFPDLHSELNLSSLELGDSALYFCASSVGTDLLATQYFGPGTRLLVL.

In its sample, this clonotype was seen many times. The V and J genes are TRBV20-1 and TRBJ2-3; 8 bases align to TRBD2. This CDR3 region has 13 residues. J was trimmed by 5 bases and V by 4 bases; bases with no gene match: 5. Germline CDR1 reads DFQATT; CDR2 reads SNEGSKA (reference sequence). The DNA for the CDR3 is TGCAGTGCTACGGGGGGGCGGGGAGATACGCAGTATTTT. Amino acids: CSATGGRGDTQYF.

The chain recombines TRBV19 with TRBJ1-2; the D is unclear. The CDR3 sequence is 14 residues long. Germline V gives CDR1 LNHDA, CDR2 SQIVND (reference sequence). V lost 3 bases to trimming and J lost 1 base, with 9 bases between them. CDR3 nucleotides: TGTGCCAGTAGTATTTGGTCCGGTAACTATGGCTACACCTTC. Translation gives CASSIWSGNYGYTF. The variable domain in full, completed from reference TRBV19 and TRBJ1-2, reads DGGITQSPKYLFRKEGQNVTLSCEQNLNHDAMYWYRQDPGQGLRLIYYSQIVNDFQKGDIAEGYSVSREKKESFPLTVTSAQKNPTAFYLCASSIWSGNYGYTFGSGTRLTVV.

The chain is built from TRBV10-3 and TRBJ1-4, with D perhaps TRBD1 (5 bases). Trimming took 6 bases from V and 7 from J, leaving 15 bases between them. Germline V gene data show CDR1 as ENHRY and CDR2 as SYGVKD. CDR3 length: 14 residues. For the CDR3, the DNA is TGTGCCATCAGCGCTCAGCGGCAGGGTGAAAAACTGTTTTTT. This gives the protein CAISAQRQGEKLFF.

This clonotype was found many times. The gene calls are TRBV20-1 and TRBJ1-1; D uncertain. The CDR3 sequence is 12 residues long. Per the germline V gene, CDR1 is DFQATT and CDR2 is SNEGSKA (reference sequence). Trimming stripped 6 bases from V and 1 base from J, with 9 bases between. CDR3: CSARRANTEAFF. The CDR3 DNA is TGCAGTGCACGGAGGGCGAACACTGAAGCTTTCTTT.

This clonotype was found many times. The genes are TRBV11-1 and TRBJ2-1; TRBD2 aligns across 8 bases. Per the germline V gene, CDR1 is SGHAT and CDR2 is FQDESV (reference sequence). With 3 bases clipped from V and 0 bases from J, the junction kept 7 bases outside the gene matches. The CDR3 runs to 17 residues. CDR3 sequence (DNA): TGTGCCAGCAGCTTCGCGGGCGGGGGGTTCTCCTACAATGAGCAGTTCTTC. Amino acid sequence: CASSFAGGGFSYNEQFF.

The V gene is TRBV24-1, the J gene TRBJ2-5; tentatively, D is TRBD2 (5 bases). The germline V gene encodes CDR1 KGHDR and CDR2 SFDVKD. V gave up 9 bases and J gave up 5 bases, with 12 bases separating them. This CDR3 is 12 amino acids long. The CDR3 spells CATGGPGETQYF. CDR3 nucleotide sequence: TGTGCCACCGGCGGGCCCGGGGAGACCCAGTACTTC.

This clonotype came up once. The CDR3 nucleotides are TGTGCCAGCACCGTGTGGCGGCAGGGGGGTTCCGAGCAGTACTTC. This codes for CASTVWRQGGSEQYF. The chain joins TRBV2 to TRBJ2-7; maybe TRBD1 (7 bases). V lost 7 bases, J lost 6 bases, and 22 bases lay in between. Germline V CDR1 and CDR2: SNHLY, FYNNEI. There are 15 residues in the CDR3.

This clonotype was found a few times. The chain joins TRBV10-2 to TRBJ2-1, with TRBD2 matching 11 bases. J lost 12 bases, V lost 7 bases, and 11 bases had no gene match. Germline-derived CDR1 and CDR2 are WSHSY and SAAADI. The CDR3 sequence is 14 residues long. The CDR3 is CASTPTSGIIRQFF. CDR3 bases: TGCGCCAGCACCCCGACTAGCGGGATAATTCGGCAGTTCTTC.

The rearrangement joins TRBV11-2 to TRBJ2-1; 8 positions match TRBD2. V was clipped by 4 bases and J by 3 bases; unmatched bases: 8. CDR1 is SGHAT and CDR2 is FQNNGV in the germline V gene. This CDR3 comprises 16 residues. The CDR3 reads CASSSRAGAHYNEQFF. The CDR3 coding sequence is TGTGCCAGCAGCTCGAGAGCGGGGGCTCACTACAATGAGCAGTTCTTC.

The chain employs TRBV7-3 and TRBJ2-7, with 13 bases aligning to TRBD2. V shed 4 bases and J 6 bases; nucleotides not matched to a gene: 9. CDR3 length: 16 residues. Germline V gene lookup returns CDR1 SGHTA and CDR2 FQGTGA. CDR3 loop: CASSSGLAGDRREQYF. DNA for the CDR3: TGTGCCAGCAGCTCAGGACTAGCGGGAGACCGACGCGAGCAGTACTTC.

This clonotype has just a few counts. Mismatch with germline at one junction end may stem from a read error. The V and J genes are TRBV10-3 and TRBJ1-1; 7 bases line up with TRBD1. Germline CDR1 reads ENHRY; CDR2 reads SYGVKD. This CDR3 spans 13 amino acids. CDR3 bases: TGTGCCAGCAGTTGGGACAGGAACACTGAAGCTTTCTTT. Protein: CASSWDRNTEAFF.

This clonotype was counted ten times or more. The genes are TRBV19 and TRBJ2-6; no clear D. CDR1 LNHDA and CDR2 SQIVND come from the germline V gene (reference sequence). The V and J ends lost 8 bases and 3 bases respectively, with 8 bases between them. This CDR3 contains 13 residues. As DNA, the CDR3 is TGTGCCAGTTCCAGTCGTGGGGCCAACGTCCTGACTTTC. This gives the protein CASSSRGANVLTF.